This TCR beta chain was sequenced during a study of T-cell reconstitution after alpha-beta-depleted transplantation in children. Study results and caveats: Recipient T cells and thymic progenitors that survived gave rise to the high TCRbeta diversity observed at day 60 in some patients. It was reported that alpha-beta T cells came from several hundred expanded graft clones (about two months after transplant). When one year had passed after transplant, most T-cell counts and diversity came from newly produced T cells.

Germline CDR1 reads MGHRA; CDR2 reads YSYEKL. The CDR3 sequence is 16 residues long. Trimming took 1 base from V and 5 from J, leaving 17 bases between them. This clonotype has ten or more counts. As yet, its antigen is unknown. Using unique molecular identifiers, the investigators prepared the TCRbeta library. TCRdb used MiXCR to reprocess the PCR reads, holding one entry per CDR3 protein. The sample has roughly 670,000 distinct CDR3 sequences; around 13% are singletons. The sequencing here drew on PBMCs, taken before TCRalphabeta/CD19-depleted stem cell transplant. The chain employs TRBV4-1 and TRBJ1-2; maybe TRBD1 (5 bases). The source is a girl aged 2 to 9 with congenital amegakaryocytic thrombocytopenia, due to receive a stem cell transplant. CDR3: CASSQVVRDVPYGYTF. The CDR3 DNA reads as TGCGCCAGCAGCCAAGTAGTCCGGGACGTCCCTTATGGCTACACCTTC.